This TCR beta chain stems from a study of T-cell memory formation after mild COVID-19. This clonotype was observed a few times. Its antigen is not identified. Germline CDR1 and CDR2: KGHSH and LQKENI. This CDR3 has 13 residues. Trimming took 3 bases from V and 5 from J, leaving 10 bases between them. Whole-study results and caveats: The CD4+ clones that contracted clustered mainly within CM and EM, and the CD8+ clones concentrated in EMRA.

UMIs and sample barcodes were carried by the TCR alpha and TCR beta cDNA libraries that 5'RACE produced using constant-segment primers. MiXCR was run by TCRdb on the 5' RACE reads, yielding one entry per CDR3 protein. The sample has around 310,000 distinct CDR3 sequences, approximately 22% seen once. The sequenced sample consisted of PBMCs or a T cell subset sorted from them (not recorded which). This clonotype was obtained from a man younger than 35 who had mild COVID-19 (a few samples of this study predate the infection). Cell type and time point are not known. The J gene is TRBJ1-1, the V gene TRBV18; D is unclear. The CDR3 reads CASSPRTHTEAFF. DNA for the CDR3: TGTGCCAGCTCACCTCGTACCCATACTGAAGCTTTCTTT.